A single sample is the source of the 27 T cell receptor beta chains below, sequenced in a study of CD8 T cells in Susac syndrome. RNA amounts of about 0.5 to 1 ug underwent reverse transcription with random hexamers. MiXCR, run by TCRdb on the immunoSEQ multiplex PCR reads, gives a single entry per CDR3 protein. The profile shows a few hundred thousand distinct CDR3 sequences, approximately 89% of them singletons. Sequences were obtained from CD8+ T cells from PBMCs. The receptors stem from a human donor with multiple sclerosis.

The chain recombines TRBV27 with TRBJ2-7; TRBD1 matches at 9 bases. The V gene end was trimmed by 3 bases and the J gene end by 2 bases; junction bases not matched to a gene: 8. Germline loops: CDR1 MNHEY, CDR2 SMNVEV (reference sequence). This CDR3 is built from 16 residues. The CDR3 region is CASSFLGTGRTYEQYF. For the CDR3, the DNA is TGTGCCAGCAGTTTCCTCGGGACAGGGAGGACCTACGAGCAGTACTTC.

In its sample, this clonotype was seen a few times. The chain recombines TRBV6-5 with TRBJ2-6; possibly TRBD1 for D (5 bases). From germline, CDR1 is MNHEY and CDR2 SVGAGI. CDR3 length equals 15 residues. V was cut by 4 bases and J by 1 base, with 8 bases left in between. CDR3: CASSLDMSGANVLTF. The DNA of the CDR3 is TGTGCCAGCAGTTTGGACATGTCTGGGGCCAACGTCCTGACTTTC.

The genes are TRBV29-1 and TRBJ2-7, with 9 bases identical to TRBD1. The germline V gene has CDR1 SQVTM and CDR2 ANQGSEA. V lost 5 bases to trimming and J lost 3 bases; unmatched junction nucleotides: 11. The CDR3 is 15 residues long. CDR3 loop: CSVRVRDRAIYEQYF. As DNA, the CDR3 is TGCAGCGTTCGTGTCCGGGACAGGGCCATCTACGAGCAGTACTTC.

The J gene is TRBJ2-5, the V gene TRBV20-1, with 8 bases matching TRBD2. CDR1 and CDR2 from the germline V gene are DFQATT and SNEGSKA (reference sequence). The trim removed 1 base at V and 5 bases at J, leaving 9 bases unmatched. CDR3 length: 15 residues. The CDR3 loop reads CSARGTSSGLETQYF. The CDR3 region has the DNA TGCAGTGCTAGAGGGACTAGCTCAGGCTTGGAGACCCAGTACTTC.

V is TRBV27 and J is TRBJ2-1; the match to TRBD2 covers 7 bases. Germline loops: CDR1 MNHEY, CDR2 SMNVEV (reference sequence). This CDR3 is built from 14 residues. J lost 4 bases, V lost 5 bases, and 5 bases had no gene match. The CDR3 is CASSPSGLYNEQFF. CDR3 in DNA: TGTGCCAGCAGTCCTAGCGGCCTATACAATGAGCAGTTCTTC.

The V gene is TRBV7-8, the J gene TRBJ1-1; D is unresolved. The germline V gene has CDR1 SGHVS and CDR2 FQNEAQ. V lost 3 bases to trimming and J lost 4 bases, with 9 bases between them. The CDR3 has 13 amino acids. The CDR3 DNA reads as TGTGCCAGCAGCTTCCGTGACTCCACTGAAGCTTTCTTT. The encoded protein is CASSFRDSTEAFF.

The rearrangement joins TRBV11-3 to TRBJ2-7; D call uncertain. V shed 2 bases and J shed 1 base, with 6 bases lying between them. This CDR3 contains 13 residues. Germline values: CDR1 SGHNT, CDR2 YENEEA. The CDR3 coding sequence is TGTGCCAGCAGCTTAACGCAATCCTACGAGCAGTACTTC. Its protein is CASSLTQSYEQYF.

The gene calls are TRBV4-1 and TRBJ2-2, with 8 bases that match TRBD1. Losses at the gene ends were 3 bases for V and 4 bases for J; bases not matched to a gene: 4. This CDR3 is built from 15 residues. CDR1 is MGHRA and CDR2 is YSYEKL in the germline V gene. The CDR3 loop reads CASSHPGGSTGELFF. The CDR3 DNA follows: TGCGCCAGCAGCCATCCAGGGGGCTCCACCGGGGAGCTGTTTTTT.

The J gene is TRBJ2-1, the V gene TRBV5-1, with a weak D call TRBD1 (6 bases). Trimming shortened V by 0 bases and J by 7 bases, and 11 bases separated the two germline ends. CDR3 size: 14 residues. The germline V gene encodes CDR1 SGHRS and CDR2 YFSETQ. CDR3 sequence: CASSLAQGRNEQFF. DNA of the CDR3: TGCGCCAGCAGCTTGGCCCAGGGGCGGAATGAGCAGTTCTTC.

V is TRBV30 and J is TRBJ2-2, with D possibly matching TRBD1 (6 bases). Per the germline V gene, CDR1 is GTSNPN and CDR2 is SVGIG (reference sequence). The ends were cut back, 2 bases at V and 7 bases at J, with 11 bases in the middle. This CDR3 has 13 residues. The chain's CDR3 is CAWSLQGGGELFF. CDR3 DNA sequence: TGTGCCTGGAGTCTGCAAGGGGGCGGGGAGCTGTTTTTT.

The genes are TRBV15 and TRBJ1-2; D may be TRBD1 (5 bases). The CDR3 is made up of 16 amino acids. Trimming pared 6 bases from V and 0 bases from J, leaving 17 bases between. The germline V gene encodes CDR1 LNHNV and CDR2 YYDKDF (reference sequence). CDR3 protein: CATSSHQGSTNYGYTF. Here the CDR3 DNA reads TGTGCCACCAGTTCTCACCAGGGATCTACTAACTATGGCTACACCTTC.

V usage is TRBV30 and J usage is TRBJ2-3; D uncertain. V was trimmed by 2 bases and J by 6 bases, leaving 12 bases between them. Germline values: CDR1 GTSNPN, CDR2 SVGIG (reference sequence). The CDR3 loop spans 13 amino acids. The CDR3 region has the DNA TGTGCCTGGAGTTGGGCCCTGGGGGATACGCAGTATTTT. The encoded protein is CAWSWALGDTQYF.

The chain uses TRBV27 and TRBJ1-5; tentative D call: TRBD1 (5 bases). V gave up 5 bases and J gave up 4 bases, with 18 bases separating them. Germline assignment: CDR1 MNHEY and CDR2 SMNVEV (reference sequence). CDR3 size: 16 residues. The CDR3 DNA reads TGTGCCAGCAGTCCGTCGGCGGGGGAGCTGAATCAGCCCCAGCATTTT. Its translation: CASSPSAGELNQPQHF.

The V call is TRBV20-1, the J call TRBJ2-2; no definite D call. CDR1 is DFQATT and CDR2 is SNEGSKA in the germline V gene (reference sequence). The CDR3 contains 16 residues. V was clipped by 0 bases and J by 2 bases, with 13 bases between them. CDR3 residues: CSARDRQGPNTGELFF. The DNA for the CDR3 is TGCAGTGCTAGAGATCGACAAGGCCCTAACACCGGGGAGCTGTTTTTT.

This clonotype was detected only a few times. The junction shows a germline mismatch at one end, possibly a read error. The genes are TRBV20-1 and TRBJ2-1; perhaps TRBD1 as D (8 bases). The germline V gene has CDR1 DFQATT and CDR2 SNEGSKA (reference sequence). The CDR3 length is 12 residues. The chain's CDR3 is CSTGGVFDEQFF. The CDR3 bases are TGTAGCACAGGGGGGGTCTTTGATGAGCAGTTCTTC.

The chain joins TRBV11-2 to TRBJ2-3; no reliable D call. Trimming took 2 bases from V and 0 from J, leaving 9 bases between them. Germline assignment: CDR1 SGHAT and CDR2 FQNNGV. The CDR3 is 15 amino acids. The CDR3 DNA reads TGTGCCAGCAGCTTAATTTTTGGGAGCACAGATACGCAGTATTTT. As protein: CASSLIFGSTDTQYF.

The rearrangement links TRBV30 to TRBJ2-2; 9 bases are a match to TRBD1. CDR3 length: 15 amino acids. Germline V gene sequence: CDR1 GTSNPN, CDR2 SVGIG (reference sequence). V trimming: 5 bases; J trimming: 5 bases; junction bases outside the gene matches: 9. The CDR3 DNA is TGTGCCTGGTCCCTCGGGACAGGGAGAACCGGGGAGCTGTTTTTT. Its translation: CAWSLGTGRTGELFF.

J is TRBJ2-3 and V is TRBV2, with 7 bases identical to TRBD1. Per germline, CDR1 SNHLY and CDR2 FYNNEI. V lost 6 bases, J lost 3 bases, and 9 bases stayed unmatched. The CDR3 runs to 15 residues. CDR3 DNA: TGTGCCAGCAGCTACAGGGGTATGGGAACAGATACGCAGTATTTT. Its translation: CASSYRGMGTDTQYF.

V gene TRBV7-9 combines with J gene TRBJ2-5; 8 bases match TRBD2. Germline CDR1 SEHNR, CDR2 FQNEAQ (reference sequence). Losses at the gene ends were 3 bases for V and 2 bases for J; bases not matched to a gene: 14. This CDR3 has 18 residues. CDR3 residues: CASSFPREGPRGQETQYF. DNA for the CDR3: TGTGCCAGCAGCTTTCCTCGGGAGGGGCCAAGGGGGCAAGAGACCCAGTACTTC.

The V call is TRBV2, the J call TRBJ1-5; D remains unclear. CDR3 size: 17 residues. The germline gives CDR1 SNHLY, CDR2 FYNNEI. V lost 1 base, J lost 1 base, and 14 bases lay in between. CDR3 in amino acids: CASSEDGISASNQPQHF. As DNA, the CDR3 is TGTGCCAGCAGTGAAGATGGCATCAGTGCAAGCAATCAGCCCCAGCATTTT.

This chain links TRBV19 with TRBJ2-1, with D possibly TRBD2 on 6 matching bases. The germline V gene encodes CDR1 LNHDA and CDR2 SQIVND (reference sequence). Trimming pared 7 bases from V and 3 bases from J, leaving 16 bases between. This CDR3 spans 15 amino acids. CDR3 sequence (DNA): TGTGCCAGTACTACATCGGGGGTCATCTACAATGAGCAGTTCTTC. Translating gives CASTTSGVIYNEQFF.

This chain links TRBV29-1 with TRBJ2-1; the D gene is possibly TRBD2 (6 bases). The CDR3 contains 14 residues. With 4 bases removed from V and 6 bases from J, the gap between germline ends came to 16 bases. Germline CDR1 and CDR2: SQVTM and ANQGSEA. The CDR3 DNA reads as TGCAGCGTTGGCCCCCGGGACTCCGTCAATGAGCAGTTCTTC. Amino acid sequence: CSVGPRDSVNEQFF.

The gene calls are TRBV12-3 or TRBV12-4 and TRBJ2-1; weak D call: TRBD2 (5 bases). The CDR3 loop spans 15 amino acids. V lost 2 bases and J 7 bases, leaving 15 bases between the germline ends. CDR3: CASSLYEFAGNEQFF. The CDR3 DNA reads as TGTGCCAGCAGTTTATATGAGTTTGCGGGTAATGAGCAGTTCTTC.

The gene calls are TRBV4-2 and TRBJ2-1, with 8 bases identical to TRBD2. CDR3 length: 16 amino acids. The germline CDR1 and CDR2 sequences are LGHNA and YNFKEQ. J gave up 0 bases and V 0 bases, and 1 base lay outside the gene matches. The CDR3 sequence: CASSQDSGSSYNEQFF. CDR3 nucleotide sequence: TGTGCCAGCAGCCAAGACAGCGGGAGCTCCTACAATGAGCAGTTCTTC.

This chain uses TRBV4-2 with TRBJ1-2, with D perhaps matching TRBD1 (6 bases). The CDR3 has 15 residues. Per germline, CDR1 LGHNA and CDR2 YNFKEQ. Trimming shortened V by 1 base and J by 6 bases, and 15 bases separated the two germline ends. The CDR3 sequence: CASSQVEGDGNGYTF. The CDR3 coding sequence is TGTGCCAGCAGCCAAGTTGAGGGGGATGGGAATGGCTACACCTTC.

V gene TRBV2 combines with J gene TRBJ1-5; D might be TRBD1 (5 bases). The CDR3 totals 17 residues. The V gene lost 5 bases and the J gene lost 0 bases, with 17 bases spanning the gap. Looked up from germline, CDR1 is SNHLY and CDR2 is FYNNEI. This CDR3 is CASSWLDGTYSNQPQHF. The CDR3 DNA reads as TGTGCCAGCAGTTGGCTGGACGGGACTTATAGCAATCAGCCCCAGCATTTT.

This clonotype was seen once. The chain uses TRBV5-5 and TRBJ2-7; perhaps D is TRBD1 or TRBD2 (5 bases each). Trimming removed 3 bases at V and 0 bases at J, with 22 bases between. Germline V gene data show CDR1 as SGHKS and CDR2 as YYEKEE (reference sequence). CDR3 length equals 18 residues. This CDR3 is CASSWAPISVQASYEQYF. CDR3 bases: TGTGCCAGCAGCTGGGCCCCTATTAGCGTACAGGCCTCCTACGAGCAGTACTTC.